This T cell receptor (beta chain) was documented in a study of metastatic and nonmetastatic thyroid tumors. Study in general: The comparison covered peripheral blood and tumor or nodule tissue in malignant and benign thyroid patients.

Ten or more counts support this clone. CDR1 and CDR2 (germline): GTSNPN, SVGIG (reference sequence). V lost 0 bases and J 4 bases, leaving 15 bases between the germline ends. The CDR3 spans 15 residues. All patients reached thyroid surgery having received no treatment beforehand. In the original processing: Built for papillary thyroid cancer, a distant-metastasis classifier drew on CDR3 differences across clinicopathological groups. With MiXCR, TCRdb called clones anew from the PCR reads. TCRdb, not the authors, supplied the V and J calls. Counted here are approximately 90,000 clones, approximately 11% occurring once; the ten biggest clones make up about 11%.

Sequencing was performed on blood. The chain joins TRBV30 to TRBJ1-1; D is undetermined. The TCR was taken from a female donor with papillary thyroid cancer or a benign thyroid nodule (not recorded which). Some clones in this sample may be carry-over from other donors' samples. For the CDR3, the DNA is TGTGCCTGGAGTGTACTGGGCTGGAAGGGCACTGAAGCTTTCTTT. It encodes CAWSVLGWKGTEAFF.